Sequencing of this T cell receptor (beta chain) was carried out in a study of identical twins. General study points: Within twin pairs, the out-of-frame alpha sequences they shared showed excess low generation probability. The conclusions drew on cross-sectional statistical analysis instead of tracking the same donors.

The authors used template switching to add a universal primer site and gave cDNA unique molecular identifiers. TCRdb ran MiXCR on the 5' RACE reads and lists one entry per CDR3 protein. The sample gives more than 1.5 million distinct CDR3 sequences, under 35% of which show up once; about 0.3% is in the top ten. The CDR3 runs to 15 residues. The germline V gene has CDR1 SGHVS and CDR2 FQNEAQ. Trimming removed 2 bases from V and 11 bases from J, with 21 bases in between. This clonotype was picked up a small number of times. Its matching antigen is unknown. This chain links TRBV7-8 with TRBJ2-5, with a tentative D call TRBD2 (6 bases). This sequence was found in a newborn girl in good health. Sample: cord blood. CDR3 in DNA: TGTGCCAGCAGCTTACCAGTTAGGGGACTTTTGAAGCAGTACTTC. Protein sequence: CASSLPVRGLLKQYF.